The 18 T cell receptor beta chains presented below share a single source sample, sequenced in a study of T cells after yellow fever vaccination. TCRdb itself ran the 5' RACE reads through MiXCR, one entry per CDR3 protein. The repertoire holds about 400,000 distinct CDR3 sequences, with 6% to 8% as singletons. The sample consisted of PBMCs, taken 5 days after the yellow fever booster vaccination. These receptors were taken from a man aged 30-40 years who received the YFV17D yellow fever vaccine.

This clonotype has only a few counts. DNA of the CDR3: TGTGCCTGGACTTTAGCGCACTCCTACGAGCAGTACTTC. This encodes CAWTLAHSYEQYF. The chain is built from TRBV30 and TRBJ2-7; D is possibly TRBD2 (5 bases). Germline values: CDR1 GTSNPN, CDR2 SVGIG (reference sequence). The germline V and J ends were trimmed by 4 bases and 0 bases, with 10 bases remaining between them. The CDR3 has 13 amino acids.

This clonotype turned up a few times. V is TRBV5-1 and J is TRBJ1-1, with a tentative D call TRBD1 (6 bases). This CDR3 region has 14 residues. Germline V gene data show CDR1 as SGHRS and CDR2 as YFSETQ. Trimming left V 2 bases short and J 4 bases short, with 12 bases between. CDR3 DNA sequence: TGCGCCAGCAGCTTCCGACAGGATCTCACTGAAGCTTTCTTT. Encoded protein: CASSFRQDLTEAFF.

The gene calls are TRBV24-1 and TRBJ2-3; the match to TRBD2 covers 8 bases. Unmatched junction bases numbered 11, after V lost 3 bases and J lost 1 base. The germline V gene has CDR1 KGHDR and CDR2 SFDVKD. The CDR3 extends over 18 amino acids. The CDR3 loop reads CATSDGPGSGSGTDTQYF. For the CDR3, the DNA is TGTGCCACCAGTGATGGCCCAGGGAGCGGGAGTGGCACAGATACGCAGTATTTT.

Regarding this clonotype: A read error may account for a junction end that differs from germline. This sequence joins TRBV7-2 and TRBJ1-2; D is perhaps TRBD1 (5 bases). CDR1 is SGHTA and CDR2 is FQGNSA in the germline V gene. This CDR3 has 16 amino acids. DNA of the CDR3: TGTGCCAGCAGCGTAGCGGACACAGGCATCCCCTATGGCTACACCTTC. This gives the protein CASSVADTGIPYGYTF.

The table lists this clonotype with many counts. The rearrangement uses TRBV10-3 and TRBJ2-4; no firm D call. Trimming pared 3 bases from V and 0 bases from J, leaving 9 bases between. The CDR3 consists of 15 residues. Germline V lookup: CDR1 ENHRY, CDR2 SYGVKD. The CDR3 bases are TGTGCCATCAGTGACGGGTTATTAGCCAAAAACATTCAGTACTTC. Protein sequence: CAISDGLLAKNIQYF.

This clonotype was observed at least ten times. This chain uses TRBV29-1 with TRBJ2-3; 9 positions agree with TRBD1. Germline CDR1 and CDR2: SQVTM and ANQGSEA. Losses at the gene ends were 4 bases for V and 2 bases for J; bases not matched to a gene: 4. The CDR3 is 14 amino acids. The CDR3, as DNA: TGCAGCGTTGGGGACAGGGTTCTCACAGATACGCAGTATTTT. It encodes CSVGDRVLTDTQYF.

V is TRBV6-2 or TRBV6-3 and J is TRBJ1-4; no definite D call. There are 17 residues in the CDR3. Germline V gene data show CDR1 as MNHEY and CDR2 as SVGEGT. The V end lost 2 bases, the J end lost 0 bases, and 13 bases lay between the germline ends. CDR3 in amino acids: CASSYETRRTTNEKLFF. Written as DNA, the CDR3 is TGTGCCAGCAGTTACGAGACGCGGCGGACAACTAATGAAAAACTGTTTTTT.

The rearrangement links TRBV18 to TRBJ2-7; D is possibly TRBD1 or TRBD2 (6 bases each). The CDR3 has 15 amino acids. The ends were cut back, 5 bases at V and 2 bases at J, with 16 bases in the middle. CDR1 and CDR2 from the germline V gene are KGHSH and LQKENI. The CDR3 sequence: CASSLGGGGPYEQYF. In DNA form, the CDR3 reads TGTGCCAGCTCATTGGGCGGAGGGGGTCCCTACGAGCAGTACTTC.

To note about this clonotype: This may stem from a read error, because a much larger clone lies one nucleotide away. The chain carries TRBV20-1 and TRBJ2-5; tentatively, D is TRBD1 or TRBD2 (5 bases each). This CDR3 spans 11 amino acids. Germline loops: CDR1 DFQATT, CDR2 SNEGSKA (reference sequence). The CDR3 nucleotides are TGCAGTGCTGTCTTGGGGGAGACCCGGTACTTC. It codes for CSAVLGETRYF.

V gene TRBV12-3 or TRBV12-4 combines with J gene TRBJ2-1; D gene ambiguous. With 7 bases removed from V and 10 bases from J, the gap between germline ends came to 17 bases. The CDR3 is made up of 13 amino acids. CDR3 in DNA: TGTGCCAGCACCTTAAGACCTGCTCGGGAGCAGTTCTTC. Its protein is CASTLRPAREQFF.

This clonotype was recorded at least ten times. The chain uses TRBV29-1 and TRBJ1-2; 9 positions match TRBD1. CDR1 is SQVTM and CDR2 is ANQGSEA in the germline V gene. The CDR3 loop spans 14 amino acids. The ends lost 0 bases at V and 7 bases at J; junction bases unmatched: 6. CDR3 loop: CSVEDDGTGFGYTF. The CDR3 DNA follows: TGCAGCGTTGAAGATGATGGGACAGGGTTTGGCTACACCTTC.

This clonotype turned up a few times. Here the CDR3 reads CASTPDSYNEQFF. The CDR3 DNA reads as TGTGCCAGCACCCCGGATTCCTACAATGAGCAGTTCTTC. The chain couples TRBV7-9 to TRBJ2-1; D call uncertain. From germline, CDR1 is SEHNR and CDR2 FQNEAQ (reference sequence). Trimming stripped 7 bases from V and 1 base from J, with 8 bases between. The CDR3 loop spans 13 amino acids.

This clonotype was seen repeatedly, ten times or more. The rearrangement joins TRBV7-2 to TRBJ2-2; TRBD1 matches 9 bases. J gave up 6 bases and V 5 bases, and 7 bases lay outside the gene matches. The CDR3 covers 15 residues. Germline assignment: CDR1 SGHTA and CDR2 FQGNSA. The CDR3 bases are TGTGCCAGCAGCCGGCGGACAGGGGCGTCCGGGGAGCTGTTTTTT. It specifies CASSRRTGASGELFF.

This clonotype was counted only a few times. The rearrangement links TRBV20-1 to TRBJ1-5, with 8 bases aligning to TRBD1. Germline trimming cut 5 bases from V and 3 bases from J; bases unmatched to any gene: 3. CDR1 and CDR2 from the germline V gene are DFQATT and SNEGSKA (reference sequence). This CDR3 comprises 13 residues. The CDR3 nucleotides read TGCAGTGCTGGACAGGGCCTCAATCAGCCCCAGCATTTT. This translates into CSAGQGLNQPQHF.

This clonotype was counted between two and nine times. The DNA of the CDR3 is TGTGCCAGCAGCGTTTATAGCTCTGGGGCCAACGTCCTGACTTTC. This translates into CASSVYSSGANVLTF. The V and J genes are TRBV9 and TRBJ2-6; no definite D call. Trimming removed 2 bases at V and 0 bases at J, with 6 bases between. The CDR3 runs to 15 residues. CDR1 and CDR2 (germline): SGDLS, YYNGEE.

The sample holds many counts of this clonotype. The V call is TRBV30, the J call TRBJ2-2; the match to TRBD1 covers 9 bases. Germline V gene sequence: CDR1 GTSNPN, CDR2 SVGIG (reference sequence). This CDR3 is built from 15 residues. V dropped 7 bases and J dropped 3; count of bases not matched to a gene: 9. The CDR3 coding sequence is TGTGCCTTGATTACAGGGGGCTTGGACACCGGGGAGCTGTTTTTT. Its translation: CALITGGLDTGELFF.

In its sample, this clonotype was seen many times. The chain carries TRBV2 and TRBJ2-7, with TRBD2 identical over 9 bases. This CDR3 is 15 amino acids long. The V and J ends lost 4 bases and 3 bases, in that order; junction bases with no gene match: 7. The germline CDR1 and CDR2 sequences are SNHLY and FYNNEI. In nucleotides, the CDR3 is TGTGCCAGCAGTGCTATATTAGCGGGAGTCTACGAGCAGTACTTC. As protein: CASSAILAGVYEQYF.

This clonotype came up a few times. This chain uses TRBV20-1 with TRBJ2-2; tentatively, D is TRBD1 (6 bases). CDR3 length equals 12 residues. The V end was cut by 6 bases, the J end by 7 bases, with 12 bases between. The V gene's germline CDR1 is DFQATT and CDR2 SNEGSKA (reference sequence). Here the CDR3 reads CSANRAYGELFF. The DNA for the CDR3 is TGCAGTGCCAACAGGGCGTACGGGGAGCTGTTTTTT.